This T cell receptor beta chain was obtained from a study of T cells in Graves' hyperthyroidism and ophthalmopathy. Study-level results: Blood also contained most expanded thyroid clonotypes above 0.001.

A remark on this clonotype: The antigen remains unidentified. Its ends do not fully match the called genes, so a read error is possible.

Amplification of TCR beta CDR3 regions used RNA as the template. The HTBI primer set was used in a first-round RT-PCR of the TCR CDR3. Via MiXCR, TCRdb re-called the multiplex PCR reads, giving one row per CDR3 protein. The repertoire consists of approximately 590,000 distinct CDR3 sequences, with approximately 15% occurring once and the leading ten covering around 6.6%. This CDR3 has 15 amino acids. Germline V lookup: CDR1 LGHDT, CDR2 YNNKEL (reference sequence). The chain recombines TRBV3-1 with TRBJ2-2; D may match TRBD1 or TRBD2 (6 bases each). The sequenced sample was blood. The receptor was isolated from a woman aged 25-40 years with Graves' hyperthyroidism. CDR3 amino acids: CASSPGGKGAGELFF. DNA of the CDR3: TGCGCCAGCAGCCCCGGCGGGAAGGGGGCCGGGGAGCTGTTTTTT.